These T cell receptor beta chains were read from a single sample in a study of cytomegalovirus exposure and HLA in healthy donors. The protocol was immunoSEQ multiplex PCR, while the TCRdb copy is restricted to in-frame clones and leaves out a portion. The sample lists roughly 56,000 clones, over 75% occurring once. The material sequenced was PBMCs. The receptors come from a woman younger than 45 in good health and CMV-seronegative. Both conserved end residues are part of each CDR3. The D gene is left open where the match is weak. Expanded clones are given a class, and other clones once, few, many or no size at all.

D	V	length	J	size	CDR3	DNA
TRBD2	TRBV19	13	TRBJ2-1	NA	CASSMGLANEQFF	TGTGCCAGTAGTATGGGACTAGCGAATGAGCAGTTCTTC
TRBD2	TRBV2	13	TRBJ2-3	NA	CASGRAWTDTQYF	TGTGCGAGCGGGAGGGCCTGGACAGATACGCAGTATTTT
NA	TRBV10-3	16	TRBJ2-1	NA	CAISESPELRFNEQFF	TGTGCCATCAGTGAGTCGCCAGAGTTGCGGTTCAATGAGCAGTTCTTC
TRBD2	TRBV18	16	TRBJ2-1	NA	CASSPQVAGGVMEQFF	TGTGCCAGCTCGCCCCAGGTAGCGGGGGGGGTGATGGAGCAGTTCTTC
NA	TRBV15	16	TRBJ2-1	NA	CATSRESGSSLSVQFF	TGTGCCACCAGCAGAGAATCAGGGTCTTCTCTTTCTGTCCAGTTCTTC
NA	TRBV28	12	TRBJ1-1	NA	CASSSAGTEAFF	TGTGCCAGCAGTTCAGCGGGCACTGAAGCTTTCTTT
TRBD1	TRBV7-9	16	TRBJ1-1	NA	CASSSASGQGATEAFF	TGTGCCAGCAGCTCGGCGTCCGGACAGGGGGCGACTGAAGCTTTCTTT
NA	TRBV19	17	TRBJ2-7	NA	CASSIQGSSTTFYEQYF	TGTGCCAGTAGTATTCAGGGTAGCTCCACGACGTTCTACGAGCAGTACTTC
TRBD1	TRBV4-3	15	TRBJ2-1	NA	CASSQQGVGYNEQFF	TGCGCCAGCAGCCAACAGGGGGTGGGTTACAATGAGCAGTTCTTC
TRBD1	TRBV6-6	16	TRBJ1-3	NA	CASRYGTGVSGNTIYF	TGTGCCAGCAGATACGGGACAGGCGTCTCTGGAAACACCATATATTTT
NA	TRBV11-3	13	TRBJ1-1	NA	CASSFARETEAFF	TGTGCCAGCAGCTTTGCCCGGGAAACTGAAGCTTTCTTT
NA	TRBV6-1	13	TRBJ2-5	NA	CASEVAGLETQYF	TGTGCCAGCGAGGTCGCGGGGTTGGAGACCCAGTACTTC
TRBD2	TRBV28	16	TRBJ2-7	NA	CASSFFGLAGEVEQYF	TGTGCCAGCAGTTTCTTTGGACTAGCGGGAGAAGTCGAGCAGTACTTC
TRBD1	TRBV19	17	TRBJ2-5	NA	CASSTTFSGQGKETQYF	TGTGCCAGTAGTACAACGTTTTCGGGACAGGGAAAAGAGACCCAGTACTTC
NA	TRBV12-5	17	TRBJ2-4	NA	CASDSSPRRGPKNIQYF	TGTGCTAGTGACTCTTCTCCTAGGAGGGGGCCCAAAAACATTCAGTACTTC
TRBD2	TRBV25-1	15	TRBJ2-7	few	CATTRGAGEGYEQYF	TGTGCCACAACTCGGGGAGCGGGAGAGGGCTACGAGCAGTACTTC
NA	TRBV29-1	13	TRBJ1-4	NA	CSARRGTNEKLFF	TGCAGCGCCCGTCGGGGTACTAATGAAAAACTGTTTTTT
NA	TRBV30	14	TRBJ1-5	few	CAWSVKGGGQPQHF	TGTGCCTGGAGTGTAAAGGGAGGCGGGCAGCCCCAGCATTTT
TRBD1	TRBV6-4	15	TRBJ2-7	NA	CASSEEGAAAYEQYF	TGTGCCAGCAGTGAAGAGGGGGCAGCGGCCTACGAGCAGTACTTC
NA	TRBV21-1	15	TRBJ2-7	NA	CASSPRQGGPYEQYF	TGTGCCAGCAGCCCCCGTCAAGGGGGCCCCTACGAGCAGTACTTC
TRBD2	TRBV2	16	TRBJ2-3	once	CASSESLAGEVDTQYF	TGTGCCAGCAGTGAATCATTAGCGGGAGAAGTGGATACGCAGTATTTT
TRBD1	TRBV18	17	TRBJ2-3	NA	CASSSRMRTGHTDTQYF	TGTGCCAGCTCATCGCGAATGAGGACAGGGCACACAGATACGCAGTATTTT
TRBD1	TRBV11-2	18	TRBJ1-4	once	CASSSPGTGGVTNEKLFF	TGTGCCAGCAGCTCCCCCGGGACAGGGGGCGTAACTAATGAAAAACTGTTTTTT
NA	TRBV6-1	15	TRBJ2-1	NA	CASSESGEDYNEQFF	TGTGCCAGCAGTGAATCGGGGGAGGACTACAATGAGCAGTTCTTC
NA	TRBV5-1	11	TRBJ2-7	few	CASWGDSEQYF	TGCGCCAGCTGGGGGGACAGCGAGCAGTACTTC
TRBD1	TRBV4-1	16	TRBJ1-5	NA	CASSQLTGGPIQPQHF	TGCGCCAGCAGCCAACTGACAGGGGGCCCGATTCAGCCCCAGCATTTT
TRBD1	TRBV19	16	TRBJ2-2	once	CASSGRTGGRTGELFF	TGTGCCAGTAGTGGTCGGACAGGGGGTAGAACCGGGGAGCTGTTTTTT
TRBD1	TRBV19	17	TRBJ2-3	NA	CASSTNLGQGRPDTQYF	TGTGCCAGTAGTACAAATTTGGGACAGGGGAGACCAGATACGCAGTATTTT
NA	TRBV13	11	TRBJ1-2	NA	CASSLGGGYTF	TGTGCCAGCAGCTTAGGGGGCGGCTACACCTTC
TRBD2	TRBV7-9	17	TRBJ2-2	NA	CASSSPLGLAGAGELFF	TGTGCCAGCAGCTCACCCTTGGGACTAGCAGGCGCCGGGGAGCTGTTTTTT
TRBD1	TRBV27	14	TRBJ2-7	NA	CASSTPGQGGEQYF	TGTGCCAGCAGTACCCCGGGACAGGGCGGCGAGCAGTACTTC
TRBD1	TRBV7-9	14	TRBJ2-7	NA	CASSPRTGPYEQYF	TGTGCCAGCAGCCCAAGGACAGGGCCCTACGAGCAGTACTTC
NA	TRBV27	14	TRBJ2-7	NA	CATLKSSGSYEQYF	TGTGCCACCCTCAAAAGCAGCGGCTCCTACGAGCAGTACTTC
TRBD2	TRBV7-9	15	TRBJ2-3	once	CASSHTSGSRDTQYF	TGTGCCAGCAGCCATACTAGCGGGAGCAGAGATACGCAGTATTTT
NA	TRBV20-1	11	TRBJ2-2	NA	CSARVTGELFF	TGCAGTGCTAGAGTTACTGGGGAGCTGTTTTTT
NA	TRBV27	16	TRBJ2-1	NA	CASSLSPEIVYNEQFF	TGTGCCAGCAGTTTATCCCCAGAAATTGTATACAATGAGCAGTTCTTC
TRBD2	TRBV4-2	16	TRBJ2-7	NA	CASSQDLAGGFYEQYF	TGTGCCAGCAGCCAAGATCTAGCGGGAGGCTTTTACGAGCAGTACTTC
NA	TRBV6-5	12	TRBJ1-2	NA	CASSFGDYGYTF	TGTGCCAGCAGTTTTGGAGACTATGGCTACACCTTC
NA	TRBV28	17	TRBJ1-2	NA	CASSLWVFVEQIYGYTF	TGTGCCAGCAGTTTATGGGTTTTTGTGGAACAGATCTATGGCTACACCTTC
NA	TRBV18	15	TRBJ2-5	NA	CASTPQGSGRETQYF	TGTGCCAGCACACCGCAGGGGAGTGGAAGAGAGACCCAGTACTTC
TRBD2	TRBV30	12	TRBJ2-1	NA	CAWSGGRNEQFF	TGTGCCTGGAGTGGCGGGAGGAATGAGCAGTTCTTC
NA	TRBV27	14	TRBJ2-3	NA	CASSSIPQLDTQYF	TGTGCCAGCAGTTCGATACCCCAGTTGGATACGCAGTATTTT
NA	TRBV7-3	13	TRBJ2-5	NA	CASSLGHQETQYF	TGTGCCAGCAGCTTAGGGCATCAAGAGACCCAGTACTTC
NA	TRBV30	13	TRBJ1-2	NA	CAWGDTTNYGYTF	TGTGCCTGGGGGGACACTACCAACTATGGCTACACCTTC
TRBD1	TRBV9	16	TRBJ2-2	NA	CASSTGTGVGTGELFF	TGTGCCAGCAGTACCGGGACAGGGGTCGGGACCGGGGAGCTGTTTTTT
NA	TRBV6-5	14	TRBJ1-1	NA	CASSSRGRNTEAFF	TGTGCCAGCAGTTCAAGGGGCCGGAACACTGAAGCTTTCTTT
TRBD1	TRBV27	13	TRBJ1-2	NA	CASSDRGPYGYTF	TGTGCCAGCAGTGACAGGGGCCCCTATGGCTACACCTTC
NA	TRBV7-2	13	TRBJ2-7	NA	CASSLDRGGEQYF	TGTGCCAGCAGCTTAGACAGGGGGGGCGAGCAGTACTTC
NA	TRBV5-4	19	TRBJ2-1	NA	CASSLAGGSGIGSYNEQFF	TGTGCCAGCAGCTTGGCCGGGGGTTCGGGAATCGGGTCCTACAATGAGCAGTTCTTC